This T cell receptor beta chain is from a study of cytomegalovirus exposure and HLA in healthy donors. Across the whole study: In terms of ancestry, the Caucasian-associated cluster contained more than 65% of the roughly 400 genotyped donors.

The V gene's germline CDR1 is KGHSH and CDR2 LQKENI. Trimming cost V 3 bases and J 5 bases, with 13 bases left between them. The CDR3 runs to 14 residues. Note on this clone: Its antigen remains unknown.

Donors were ostensibly healthy at sampling, although undocumented immune exposures were probable. General study findings and limits: A classifier reportedly called cytomegalovirus status with high sensitivity and specificity. When a later analysis was performed, an Asian-associated ancestry cluster reportedly had fewer N-insertions than the approximately 680-donor mean.

This PCR relied on a set of 60 Vbeta primers and 13 Jbeta primers. The method was immunoSEQ multiplex PCR; TCRdb's version includes in-frame clones alone and lacks a portion of them. The sample records 130,000 or so clones, more than 60% being singletons. The sequence was collected from a woman aged 18-30 years in good health and CMV-seronegative. This chain connects TRBV18 to TRBJ2-5; D perhaps matches TRBD1 (6 bases). The sequencing input was PBMCs. CDR3 residues: CASSPQGWLETQYF. The CDR3 DNA follows: TGTGCCAGCTCACCGCAGGGGTGGTTGGAGACCCAGTACTTC.